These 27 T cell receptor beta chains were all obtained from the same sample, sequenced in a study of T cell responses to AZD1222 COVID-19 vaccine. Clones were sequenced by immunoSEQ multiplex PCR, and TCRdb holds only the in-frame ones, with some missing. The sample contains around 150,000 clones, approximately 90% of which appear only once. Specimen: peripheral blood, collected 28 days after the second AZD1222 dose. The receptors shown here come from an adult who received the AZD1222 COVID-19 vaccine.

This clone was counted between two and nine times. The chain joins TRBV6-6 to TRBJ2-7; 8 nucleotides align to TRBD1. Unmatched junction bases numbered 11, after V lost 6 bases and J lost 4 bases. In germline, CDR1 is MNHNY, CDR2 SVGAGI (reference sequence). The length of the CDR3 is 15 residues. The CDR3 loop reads CASRPDRGVRYEQYF. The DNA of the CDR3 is TGTGCCAGCAGACCTGACAGGGGCGTGCGGTACGAGCAGTACTTC.

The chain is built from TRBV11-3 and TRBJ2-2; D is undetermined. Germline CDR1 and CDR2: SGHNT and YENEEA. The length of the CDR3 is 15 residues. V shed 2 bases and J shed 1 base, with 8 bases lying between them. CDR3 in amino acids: CASSLSFQNTGELFF. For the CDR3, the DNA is TGTGCCAGCAGCTTAAGCTTCCAGAACACCGGGGAGCTGTTTTTT.

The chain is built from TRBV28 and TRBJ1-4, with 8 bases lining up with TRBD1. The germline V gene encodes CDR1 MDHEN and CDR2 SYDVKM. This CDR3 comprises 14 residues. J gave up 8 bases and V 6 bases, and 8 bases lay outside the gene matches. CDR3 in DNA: TGTGCCAGCAGGGGGGACAGGCTCTGGGAAAAACTGTTTTTT. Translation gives CASRGDRLWEKLFF.

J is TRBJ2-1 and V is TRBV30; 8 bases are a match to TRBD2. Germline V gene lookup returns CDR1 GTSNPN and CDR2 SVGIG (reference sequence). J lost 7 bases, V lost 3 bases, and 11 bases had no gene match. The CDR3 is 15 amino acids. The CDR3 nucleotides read TGTGCCTGGAGCGACGGGAGGGAGCGGGTAAATGAGCAGTTCTTC. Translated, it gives CAWSDGRERVNEQFF.

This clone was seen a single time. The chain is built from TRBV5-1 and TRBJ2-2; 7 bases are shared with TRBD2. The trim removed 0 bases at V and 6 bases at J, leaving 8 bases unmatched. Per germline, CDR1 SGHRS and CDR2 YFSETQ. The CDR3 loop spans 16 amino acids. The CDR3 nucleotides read TGCGCCAGCAGCTTGGACGCGGGAGCGCCGGCCGGGGAGCTGTTTTTT. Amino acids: CASSLDAGAPAGELFF.

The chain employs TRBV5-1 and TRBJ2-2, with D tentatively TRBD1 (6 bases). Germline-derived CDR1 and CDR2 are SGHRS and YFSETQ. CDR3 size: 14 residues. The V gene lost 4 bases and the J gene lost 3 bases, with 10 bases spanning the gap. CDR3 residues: CASSPPGDTGELFF. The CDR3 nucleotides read TGCGCCAGCAGCCCCCCAGGGGACACCGGGGAGCTGTTTTTT.

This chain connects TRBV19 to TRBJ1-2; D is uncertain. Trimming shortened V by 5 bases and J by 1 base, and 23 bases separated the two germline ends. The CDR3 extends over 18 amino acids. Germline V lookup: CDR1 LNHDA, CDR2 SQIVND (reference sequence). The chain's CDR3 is CASSQNTGGRNFNYGYTF. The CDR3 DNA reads TGTGCCAGTAGTCAGAACACCGGTGGCAGAAACTTTAACTATGGCTACACCTTC.

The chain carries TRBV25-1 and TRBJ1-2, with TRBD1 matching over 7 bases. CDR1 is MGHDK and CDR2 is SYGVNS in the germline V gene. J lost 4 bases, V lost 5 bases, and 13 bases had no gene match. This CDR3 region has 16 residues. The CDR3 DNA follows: TGTGCCAGCAGTACAGGCAGTGGGACAGTCTCCTATGGCTACACCTTC. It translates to CASSTGSGTVSYGYTF.

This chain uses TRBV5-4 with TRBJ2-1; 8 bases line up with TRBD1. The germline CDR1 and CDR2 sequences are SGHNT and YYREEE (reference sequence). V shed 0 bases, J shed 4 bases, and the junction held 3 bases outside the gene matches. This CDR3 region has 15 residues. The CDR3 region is CASSLDRGSYNEQFF. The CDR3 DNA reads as TGTGCCAGCAGCTTGGACAGGGGGTCGTACAATGAGCAGTTCTTC.

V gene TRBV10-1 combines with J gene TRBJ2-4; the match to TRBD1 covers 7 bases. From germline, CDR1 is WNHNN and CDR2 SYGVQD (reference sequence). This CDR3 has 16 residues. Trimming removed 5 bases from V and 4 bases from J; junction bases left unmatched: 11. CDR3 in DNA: TGCGCCAGCAGTCCCACCGGGACAGCCAGGAAAAACATTCAGTACTTC. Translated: CASSPTGTARKNIQYF.

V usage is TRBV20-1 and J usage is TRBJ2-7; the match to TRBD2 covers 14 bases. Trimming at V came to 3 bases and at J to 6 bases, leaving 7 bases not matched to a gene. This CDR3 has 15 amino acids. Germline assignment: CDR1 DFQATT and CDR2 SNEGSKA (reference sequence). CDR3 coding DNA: TGCAGTGCTAGTTCGGGGACTAGCGGGGGCCGCGAGCAGTACTTC. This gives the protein CSASSGTSGGREQYF.

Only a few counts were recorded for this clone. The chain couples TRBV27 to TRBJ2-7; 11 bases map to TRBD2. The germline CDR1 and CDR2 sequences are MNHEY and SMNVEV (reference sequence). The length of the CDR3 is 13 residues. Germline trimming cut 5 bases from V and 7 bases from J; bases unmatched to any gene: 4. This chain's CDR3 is CASSTSGSGEQYF. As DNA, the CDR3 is TGTGCCAGCAGTACTAGCGGGAGTGGTGAGCAGTACTTC.

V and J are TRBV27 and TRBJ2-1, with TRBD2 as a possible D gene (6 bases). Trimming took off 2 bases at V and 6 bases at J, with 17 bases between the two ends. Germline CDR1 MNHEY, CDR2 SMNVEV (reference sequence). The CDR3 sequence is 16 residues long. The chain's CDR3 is CASSLIAGWGGNEQFF. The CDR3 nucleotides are TGTGCCAGCAGTTTAATTGCCGGGTGGGGAGGCAATGAGCAGTTCTTC.

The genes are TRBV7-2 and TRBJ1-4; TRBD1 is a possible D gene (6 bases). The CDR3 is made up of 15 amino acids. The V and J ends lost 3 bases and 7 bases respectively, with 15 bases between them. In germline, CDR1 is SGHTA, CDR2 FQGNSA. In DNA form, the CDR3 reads TGTGCCAGCAGCTTGGGCGGCAGGGGAGGTGAAAAACTGTTTTTT. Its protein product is CASSLGGRGGEKLFF.

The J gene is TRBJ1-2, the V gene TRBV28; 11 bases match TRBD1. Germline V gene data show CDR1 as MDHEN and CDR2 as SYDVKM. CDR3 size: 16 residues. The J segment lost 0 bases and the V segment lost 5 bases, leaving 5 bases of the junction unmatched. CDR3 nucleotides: TGTGCCAGCAGTCGGGACAGGGGGAATACTAACTATGGCTACACCTTC. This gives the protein CASSRDRGNTNYGYTF.

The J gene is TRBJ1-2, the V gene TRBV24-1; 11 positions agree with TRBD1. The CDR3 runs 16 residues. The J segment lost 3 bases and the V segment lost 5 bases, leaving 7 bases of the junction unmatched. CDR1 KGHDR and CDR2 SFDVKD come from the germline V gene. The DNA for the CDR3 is TGTGCCACCAGTGCGCCGGGGGACAGGGGGTACTATGGCTACACCTTC. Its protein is CATSAPGDRGYYGYTF.

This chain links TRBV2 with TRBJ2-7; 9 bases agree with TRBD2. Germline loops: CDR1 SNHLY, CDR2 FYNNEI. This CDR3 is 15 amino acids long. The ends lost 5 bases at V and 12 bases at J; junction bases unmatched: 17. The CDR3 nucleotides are TGTGCCAGCAGTTCAATTCTAGCGGGAATCCGATGGGTGTACTTC. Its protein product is CASSSILAGIRWVYF.

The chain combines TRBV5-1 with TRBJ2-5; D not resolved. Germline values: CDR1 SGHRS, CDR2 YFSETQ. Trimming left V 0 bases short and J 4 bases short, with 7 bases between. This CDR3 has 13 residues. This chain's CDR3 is CASSLVSGETQYF. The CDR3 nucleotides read TGCGCCAGCAGCTTGGTATCCGGAGAGACCCAGTACTTC. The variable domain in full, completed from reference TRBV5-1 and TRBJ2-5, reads KAGVTQTPRYLIKTRGQQVTLSCSPISGHRSVSWYQQTPGQGLQFLFEYFSETQRNKGNFPGRFSGRQFSNSRSEMNVSTLELGDSALYLCASSLVSGETQYFGPGTRLLVL.

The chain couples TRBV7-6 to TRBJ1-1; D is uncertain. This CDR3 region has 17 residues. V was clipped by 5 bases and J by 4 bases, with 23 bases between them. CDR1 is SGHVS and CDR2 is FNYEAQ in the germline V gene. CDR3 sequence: CASSMETSLRISTEAFF. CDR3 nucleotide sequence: TGTGCCAGCAGCATGGAGACGTCTCTCCGAATTTCCACTGAAGCTTTCTTT.

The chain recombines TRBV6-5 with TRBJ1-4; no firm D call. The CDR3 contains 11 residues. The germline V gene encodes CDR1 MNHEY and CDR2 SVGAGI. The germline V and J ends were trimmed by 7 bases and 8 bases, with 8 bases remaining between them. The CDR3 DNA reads TGTGCCAGCACAGTGCAAGAAAAACTGTTTTTT. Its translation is CASTVQEKLFF.

The CDR3 protein is CASSFEQTEAFF. DNA for the CDR3: TGTGCCAGCAGCTTTGAACAGACTGAAGCTTTCTTT. The rearrangement joins TRBV7-2 to TRBJ1-1; D not resolved. Trimming cost V 3 bases and J 5 bases, with 7 bases left between them. The CDR3 consists of 12 residues. Germline CDR1 SGHTA, CDR2 FQGNSA.

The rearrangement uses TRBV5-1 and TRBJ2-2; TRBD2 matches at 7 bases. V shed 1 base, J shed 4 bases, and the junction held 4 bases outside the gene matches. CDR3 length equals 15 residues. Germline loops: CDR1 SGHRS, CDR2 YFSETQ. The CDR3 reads CASSLIAGGTGELFF. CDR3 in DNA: TGCGCCAGCAGCTTGATAGCGGGTGGCACCGGGGAGCTGTTTTTT. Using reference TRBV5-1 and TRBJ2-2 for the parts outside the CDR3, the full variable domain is KAGVTQTPRYLIKTRGQQVTLSCSPISGHRSVSWYQQTPGQGLQFLFEYFSETQRNKGNFPGRFSGRQFSNSRSEMNVSTLELGDSALYLCASSLIAGGTGELFFGEGSRLTVL.

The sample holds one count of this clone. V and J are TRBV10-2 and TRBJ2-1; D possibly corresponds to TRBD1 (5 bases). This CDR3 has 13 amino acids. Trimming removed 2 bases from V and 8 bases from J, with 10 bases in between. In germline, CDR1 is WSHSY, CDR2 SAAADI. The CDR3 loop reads CASSEPARDEQFF. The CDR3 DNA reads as TGCGCCAGCAGTGAGCCGGCCAGGGATGAGCAGTTCTTC.

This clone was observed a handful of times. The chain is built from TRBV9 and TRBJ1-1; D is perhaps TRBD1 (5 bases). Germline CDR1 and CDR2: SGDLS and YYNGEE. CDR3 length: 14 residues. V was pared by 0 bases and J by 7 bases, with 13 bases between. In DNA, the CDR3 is TGTGCCAGCAGCGTAGGTGGAACAGGTTTTGAAGCTTTCTTT. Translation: CASSVGGTGFEAFF.

CDR3 region: CASSWSGDGYNEQFF. The DNA of the CDR3 is TGTGCCAGCAGCTGGAGCGGGGATGGCTACAATGAGCAGTTCTTC. The J gene is TRBJ2-1, the V gene TRBV7-9; 7 bases line up with TRBD2. Trimming took 4 bases from V and 3 from J; bases not matched to a gene: 6. In germline, CDR1 is SEHNR, CDR2 FQNEAQ (reference sequence). The CDR3 spans 15 residues.

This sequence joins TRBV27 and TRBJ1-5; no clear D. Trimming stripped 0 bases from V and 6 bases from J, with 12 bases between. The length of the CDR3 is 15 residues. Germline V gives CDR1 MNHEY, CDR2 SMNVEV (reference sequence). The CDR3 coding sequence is TGTGCCAGCAGTTTATCGGCCCCATGGGGTCAGCCCCAGCATTTT. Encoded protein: CASSLSAPWGQPQHF.

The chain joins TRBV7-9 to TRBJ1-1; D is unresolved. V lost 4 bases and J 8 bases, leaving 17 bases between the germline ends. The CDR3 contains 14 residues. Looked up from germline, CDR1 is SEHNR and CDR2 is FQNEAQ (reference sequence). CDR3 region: CASSSQTPEKEAFF. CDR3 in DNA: TGTGCCAGCAGCTCACAGACCCCCGAAAAAGAAGCTTTCTTT.